This T cell receptor (beta chain) was observed in a study of blood T cell repertoires in COVID-19. The V segment lost 4 bases and the J segment 2 bases; nucleotides outside the gene matches: 9. This CDR3 is built from 18 residues. Germline CDR1 is ENHRY and CDR2 is SYGVKD. The assay was immunoSEQ multiplex PCR, and TCRdb's table has in-frame clones only and misses some. The table has 200,000 or so clones, more than 80% seen once; the top ten hold roughly an eighth. This sequence was found in an elderly woman with COVID-19, enrolled during active disease. The V call is TRBV10-3, the J call TRBJ1-3, with TRBD1 matching 12 bases. What was sequenced was peripheral blood. Written as DNA, the CDR3 is TGTGCCATCAGTGCGCACCGGGACAGGGGGCTTACTGGAAACACCATATATTTT. Protein: CAISAHRDRGLTGNTIYF.